This T cell receptor (beta chain) originates from a study of T cells in Graves' hyperthyroidism and ophthalmopathy. This clonotype was seen many times. Its target is unknown. It was uncontrolled infection, other autoimmune disease, pregnancy or lactation that excluded patients. Overall study findings and caveats: Ophthalmopathy was predicted by the model a median of roughly 6 months ahead of onset. Blood also contained most expanded thyroid clonotypes above 0.001.

This CDR3 is built from 14 residues. CDR1 is SQVTM and CDR2 is ANQGSEA in the germline V gene. Amplified TCR beta CDR3 regions derived from RNA transcripts. The primer set for the first-round RT-PCR of the TCR CDR3 was HTBI. A single record per CDR3 protein comes from TCRdb applying MiXCR to the multiplex PCR reads. The sample comprises some 600,000 distinct CDR3 sequences, approximately 15% of which are singletons, and 5.8% rests with the top ten. The TCR originated in a woman in her twenties or thirties with Graves' hyperthyroidism that later progressed to Graves' ophthalmopathy. The chain links TRBV29-1 to TRBJ2-3; D gene unclear. Sequencing used blood. The CDR3 loop is CTVGLGVGTDTQYF. Written as DNA, the CDR3 is TGCACCGTCGGTCTTGGGGTGGGGACAGATACGCAGTATTTT.